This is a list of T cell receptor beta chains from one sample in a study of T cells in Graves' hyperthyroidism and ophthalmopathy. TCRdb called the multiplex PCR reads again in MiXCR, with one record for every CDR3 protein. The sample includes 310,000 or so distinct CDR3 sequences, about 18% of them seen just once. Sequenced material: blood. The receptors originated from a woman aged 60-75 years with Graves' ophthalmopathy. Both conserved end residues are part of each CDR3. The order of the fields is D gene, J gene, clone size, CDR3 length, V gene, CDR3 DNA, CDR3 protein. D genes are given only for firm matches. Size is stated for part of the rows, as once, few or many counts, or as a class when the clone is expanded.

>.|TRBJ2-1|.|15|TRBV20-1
TGCAGTGCTAACCTCCGGACAGACCCTTCCGGTGAGCAGTTCTTC
CSANLRTDPSGEQFF
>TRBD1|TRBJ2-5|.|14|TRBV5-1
TGCGCCAGCAGCTTGACAGGGGGCGATGAGACCCAGTACTTC
CASSLTGGDETQYF
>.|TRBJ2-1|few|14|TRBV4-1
TGCGCCAGCAGCCAAGAGAGGAGTATCGGCCTGCAGTTCTTC
CASSQERSIGLQFF
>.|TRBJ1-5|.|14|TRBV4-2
TGTGCCAGCAGCCAAGAGAAGAGCAATCAGCCCCAGCATTTT
CASSQEKSNQPQHF
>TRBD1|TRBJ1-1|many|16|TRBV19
TGTGCCAGTAGTCCCGGACAGGGCGGTATCGGCACTGAAGCTTTCTTT
CASSPGQGGIGTEAFF
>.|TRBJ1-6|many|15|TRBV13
TGTGCCAGCAGCCCAACTTCAGGCTATAATTCACCCCTCCACTTT
CASSPTSGYNSPLHF
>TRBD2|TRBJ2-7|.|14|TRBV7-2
TGTGCCAGCAGCAATAGCGGGGTCTCCTACGAGCAGTACTTC
CASSNSGVSYEQYF
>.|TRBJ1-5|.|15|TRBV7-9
TGTGCCAGCAGCCCTAATCAGGGGTCTACTCAGTCCCAGCATTTT
CASSPNQGSTQSQHF
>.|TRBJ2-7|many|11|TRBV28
TGTGCCAGCACCCTCCGTGGGGAGCAGTACTTC
CASTLRGEQYF
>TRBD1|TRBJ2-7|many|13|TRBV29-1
TGCAGCGTTGGACAGGGGCGCCCCTACGAGCAGTACTTC
CSVGQGRPYEQYF